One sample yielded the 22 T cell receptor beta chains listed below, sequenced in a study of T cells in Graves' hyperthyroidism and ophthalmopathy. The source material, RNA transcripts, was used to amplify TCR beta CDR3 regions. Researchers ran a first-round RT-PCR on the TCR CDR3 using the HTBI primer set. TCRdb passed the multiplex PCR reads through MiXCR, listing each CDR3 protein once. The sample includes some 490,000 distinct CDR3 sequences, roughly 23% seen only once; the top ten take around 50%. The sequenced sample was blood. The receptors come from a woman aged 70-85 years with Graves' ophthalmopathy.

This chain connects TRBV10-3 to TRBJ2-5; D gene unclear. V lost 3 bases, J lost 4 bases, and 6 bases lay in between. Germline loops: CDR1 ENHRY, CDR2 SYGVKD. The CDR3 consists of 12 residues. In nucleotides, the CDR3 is TGTGCCATCAGTGACGGGCCAGAGACCCAGTACTTC. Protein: CAISDGPETQYF.

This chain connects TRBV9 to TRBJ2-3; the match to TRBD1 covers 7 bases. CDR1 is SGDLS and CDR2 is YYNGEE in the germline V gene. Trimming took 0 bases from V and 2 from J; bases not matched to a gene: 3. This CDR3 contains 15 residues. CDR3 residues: CASSVVGQPTDTQYF. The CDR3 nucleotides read TGTGCCAGCAGCGTAGTGGGACAGCCCACAGATACGCAGTATTTT.

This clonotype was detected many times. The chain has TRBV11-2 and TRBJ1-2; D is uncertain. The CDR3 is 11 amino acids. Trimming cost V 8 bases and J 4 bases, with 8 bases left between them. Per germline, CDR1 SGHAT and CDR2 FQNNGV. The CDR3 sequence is CASAGLYGYTF. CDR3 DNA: TGTGCCAGCGCGGGTCTCTATGGCTACACCTTC.

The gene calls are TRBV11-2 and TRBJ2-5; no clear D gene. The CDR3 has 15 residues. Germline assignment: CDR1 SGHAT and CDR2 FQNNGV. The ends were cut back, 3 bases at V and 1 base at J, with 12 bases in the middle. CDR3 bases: TGTGCCAGCAGCTTCCCTAACGCGGTCCAAGAGACCCAGTACTTC. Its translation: CASSFPNAVQETQYF.

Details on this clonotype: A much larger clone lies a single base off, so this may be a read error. The chain's CDR3 is CASITPKLAGGNSSYNEQYF. CDR3 sequence (DNA): TGTGCCAGCATCACACCCAAACTAGCGGGAGGAAACAGCTCCTACAATGAGCAGTACTTC. The V and J genes are TRBV11-2 and TRBJ2-1; 12 nucleotides line up with TRBD2. The J call is doubtful: the DNA matches TRBJ2-7 better. Looked up from germline, CDR1 is SGHAT and CDR2 is FQNNGV. The CDR3 covers 20 residues.

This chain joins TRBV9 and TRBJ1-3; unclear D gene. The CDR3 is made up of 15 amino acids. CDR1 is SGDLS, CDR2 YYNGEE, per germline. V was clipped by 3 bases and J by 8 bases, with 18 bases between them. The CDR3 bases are TGTGCCAGCAGCGGCCTTGTCTCTGGAATCGACACCATATATTTT. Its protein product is CASSGLVSGIDTIYF.

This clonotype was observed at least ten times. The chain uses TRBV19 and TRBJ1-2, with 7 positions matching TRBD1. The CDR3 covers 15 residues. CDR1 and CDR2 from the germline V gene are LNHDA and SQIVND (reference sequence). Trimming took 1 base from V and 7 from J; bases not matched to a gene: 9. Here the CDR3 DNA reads TGTGCCAGTAGTATAGGCCCAGGGGGGAAATTTGGCTACACCTTC. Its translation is CASSIGPGGKFGYTF.

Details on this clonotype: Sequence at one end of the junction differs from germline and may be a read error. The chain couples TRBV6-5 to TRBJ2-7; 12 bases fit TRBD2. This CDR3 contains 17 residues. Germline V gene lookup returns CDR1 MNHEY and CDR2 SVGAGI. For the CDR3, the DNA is TGTGCCAGCAGTTACTCCTCCTCGACTAGCGGGAGCGACGAGCGGTACTTC. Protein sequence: CASSYSSSTSGSDERYF.

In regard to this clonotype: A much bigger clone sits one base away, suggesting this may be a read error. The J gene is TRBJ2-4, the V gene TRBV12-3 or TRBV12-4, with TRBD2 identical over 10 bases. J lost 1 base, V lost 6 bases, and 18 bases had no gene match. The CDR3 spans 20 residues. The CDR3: CASSQSVKREGLTAKNIQYF. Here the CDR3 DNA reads TGTGCCAGCAGCCAATCAGTAAAGCGGGAGGGCCTTACGGCCAAAAACATTCAGTACTTC.

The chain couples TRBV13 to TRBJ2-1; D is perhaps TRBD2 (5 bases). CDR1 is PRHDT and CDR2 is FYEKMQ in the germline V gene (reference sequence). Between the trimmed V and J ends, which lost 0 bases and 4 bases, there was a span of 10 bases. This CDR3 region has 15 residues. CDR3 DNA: TGTGCCAGCAGCTTAGGTCCGGGAAAATACAATGAGCAGTTCTTC. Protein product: CASSLGPGKYNEQFF.

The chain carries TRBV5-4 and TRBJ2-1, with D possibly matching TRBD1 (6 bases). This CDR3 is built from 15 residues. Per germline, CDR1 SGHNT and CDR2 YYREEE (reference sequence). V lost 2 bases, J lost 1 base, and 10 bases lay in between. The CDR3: CASSFQQGSYNEQFF. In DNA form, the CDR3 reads TGTGCCAGCAGCTTCCAACAGGGATCCTACAATGAGCAGTTCTTC. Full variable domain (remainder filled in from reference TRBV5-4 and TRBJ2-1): ETGVTQSPTHLIKTRGQQVTLRCSSQSGHNTVSWYQQALGQGPQFIFQYYREEENGRGNFPPRFSGLQFPNYSSELNVNALELDDSALYLCASSFQQGSYNEQFFGPGTRLTVL.

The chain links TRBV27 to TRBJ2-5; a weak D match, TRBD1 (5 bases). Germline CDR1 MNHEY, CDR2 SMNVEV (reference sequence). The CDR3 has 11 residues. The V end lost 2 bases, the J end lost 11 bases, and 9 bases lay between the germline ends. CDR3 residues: CASSLGALQYF. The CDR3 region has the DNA TGTGCCAGCAGTTTAGGGGCGTTACAGTACTTC.

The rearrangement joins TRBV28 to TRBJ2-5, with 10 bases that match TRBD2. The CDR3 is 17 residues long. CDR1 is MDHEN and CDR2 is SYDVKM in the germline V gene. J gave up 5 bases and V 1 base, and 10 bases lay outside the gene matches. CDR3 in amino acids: CASSLSPWSGRAETQYF. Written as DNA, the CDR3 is TGTGCCAGCAGTTTATCCCCGTGGAGCGGGAGGGCTGAGACCCAGTACTTC.

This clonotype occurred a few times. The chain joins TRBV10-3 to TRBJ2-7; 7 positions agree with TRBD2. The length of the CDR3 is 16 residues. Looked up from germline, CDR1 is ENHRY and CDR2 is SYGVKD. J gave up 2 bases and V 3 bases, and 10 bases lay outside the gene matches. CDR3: CAISDPIAGTTYEQYF. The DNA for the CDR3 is TGTGCCATCAGTGACCCAATAGCGGGTACGACCTACGAGCAGTACTTC.

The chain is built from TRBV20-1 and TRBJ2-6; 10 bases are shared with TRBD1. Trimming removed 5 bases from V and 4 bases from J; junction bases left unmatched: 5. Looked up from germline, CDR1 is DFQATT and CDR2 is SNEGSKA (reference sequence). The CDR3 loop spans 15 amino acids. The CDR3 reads CSAWTGGRGANVLTF. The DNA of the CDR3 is TGCAGTGCTTGGACAGGGGGGCGAGGGGCCAACGTCCTGACTTTC.

This CDR3 reads CATSRDSIYGYTF. The CDR3 DNA reads as TGTGCCACCAGCAGAGATAGCATCTATGGCTACACCTTC. This chain joins TRBV15 and TRBJ1-2; D ambiguous. V shed 0 bases and J shed 4 bases, with 6 bases lying between them. Germline lookup yields CDR1 LNHNV and CDR2 YYDKDF (reference sequence). The length of the CDR3 is 13 residues.

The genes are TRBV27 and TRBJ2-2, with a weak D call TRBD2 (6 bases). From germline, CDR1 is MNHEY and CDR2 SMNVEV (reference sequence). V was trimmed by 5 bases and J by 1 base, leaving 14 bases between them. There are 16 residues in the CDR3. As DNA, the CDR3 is TGTGCCAGCAGTCTCATCGTGGGACTGAACACCGGGGAGCTGTTTTTT. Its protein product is CASSLIVGLNTGELFF.

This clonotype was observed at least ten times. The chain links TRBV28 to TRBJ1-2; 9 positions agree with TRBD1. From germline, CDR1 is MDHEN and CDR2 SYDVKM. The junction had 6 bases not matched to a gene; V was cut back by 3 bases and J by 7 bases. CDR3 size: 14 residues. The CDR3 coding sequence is TGTGCCAGCAGTTTGTGGACAGGGGTTTCTGGCTACACCTTC. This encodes CASSLWTGVSGYTF.

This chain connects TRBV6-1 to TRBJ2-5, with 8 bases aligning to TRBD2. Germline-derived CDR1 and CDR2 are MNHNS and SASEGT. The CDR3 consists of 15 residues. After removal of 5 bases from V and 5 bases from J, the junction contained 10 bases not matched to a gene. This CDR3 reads CASSSGRRVYETQYF. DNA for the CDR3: TGTGCCAGCAGTAGCGGGAGAAGAGTGTATGAGACCCAGTACTTC.

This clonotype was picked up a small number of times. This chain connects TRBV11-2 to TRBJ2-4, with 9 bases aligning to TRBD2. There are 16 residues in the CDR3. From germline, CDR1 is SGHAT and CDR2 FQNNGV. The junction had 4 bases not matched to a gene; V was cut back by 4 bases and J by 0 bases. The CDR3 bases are TGTGCCAGCAGCTCCCCTAGCGGGATAGCCAAAAACATTCAGTACTTC. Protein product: CASSSPSGIAKNIQYF.

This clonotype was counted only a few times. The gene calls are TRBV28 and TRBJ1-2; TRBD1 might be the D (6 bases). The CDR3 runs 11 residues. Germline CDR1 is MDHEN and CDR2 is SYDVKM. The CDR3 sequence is CVHQGPGGYTF. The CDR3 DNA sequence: TGTGTACACCAGGGGCCGGGTGGCTACACCTTC.

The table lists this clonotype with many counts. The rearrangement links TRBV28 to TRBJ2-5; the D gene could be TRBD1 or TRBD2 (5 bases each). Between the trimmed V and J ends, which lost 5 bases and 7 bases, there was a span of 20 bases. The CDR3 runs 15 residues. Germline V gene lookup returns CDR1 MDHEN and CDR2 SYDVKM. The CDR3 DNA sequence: TGTGCCAGCAGTCCCGCGGAGGTAGGGGCCGGGACCCAGTACTTC. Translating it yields CASSPAEVGAGTQYF.